This T cell receptor (beta chain) comes out of a study of T cells in Graves' hyperthyroidism and ophthalmopathy (dated by TCRdb to the late 2010s). For the wider study: Peripheral blood samples were taken at the time of initial diagnosis, prior to any treatment. A discovery cohort of roughly 96 patients, 43 with Graves' ophthalmopathy and roughly 59 with stable Graves' hyperthyroidism, was used to find distinguishing TCR V-J signatures. Whether ophthalmopathy could be predicted prospectively was tested in an independent validation cohort made up of approximately 19 hyperthyroidism patients plus 17 patients who later progressed to ophthalmopathy. The approximately 97 discovery patients were randomly divided into training and test sets at a 7:3 ratio. The study also compared thyroid tissue and blood T-cell repertoires from several Graves' hyperthyroidism patients. Following sampling, methimazole starting at 30 mg daily was given to hyperthyroidism patients, and high-dose intravenous methylprednisolone was given to ophthalmopathy patients. TCR Vbeta CDR3 sequencing of approximately 140 peripheral blood samples (approximately 44 ophthalmopathy, some 75 hyperthyroidism and roughly 17 progressor patients) is reported in the paper. What the authors observed across the whole study: During validation, the model predicted progression to ophthalmopathy a median of about 5.9 months ahead of onset, with 60% to 71% sensitivity and 72.22% specificity. Sample size was not statistically predetermined, and blinding of investigators to group allocation was not performed. A model built on a 13 V-J signature distinguished ophthalmopathy from stable hyperthyroidism, reaching around 88% sensitivity and 81.08% specificity in cross-validation and 80%/75% in testing. Most expanded thyroid clonotypes (frequency above 0.001) were also detected in blood, a finding suggesting that blood repertoires may reflect thyroid immune responses.

The TCR beta CDR3 regions were amplified from RNA transcripts. The TCR CDR3 was subjected to a first round of RT-PCR using the HTBI primer set and the Qiagen OneStep RT-PCR kit. A second multiplex PCR round built the libraries, followed by size selection and purification. Libraries were sequenced paired-end with 100 bp reads on an Illumina HiSeq2000. The original methods were these. SOAPnuke was used to process the raw data, with reads discarded if the reads contained adapters or uncalled bases, had a mean Phred below 15, or lacked an exact constant-primer or identifier match. High-quality paired reads were merged using COPE v1.2.5, and each unique nucleotide sequence was defined as a clonotype. MiTCR v1.1 was used to align the clonotypes against IMGT TRBV, TRBD and TRBJ reference segments. Analysis was restricted to V-J combinations with a frequency above 0.0001, which covered roughly 99% of repertoires. The TCS score was defined as F50 (clonal expansion) divided by E x V (chaos), with BLOSUM62-based TCRdist calculated between CDR3 peptides within each V-J. Welch's t-statistics and random forest reduced just over 500 V-J features to about 13, which were used in a naive Bayes classifier (R e1071). The raw public reads went through TCRdb reprocessing: fastp at Q25, MiXCR clone calling, in-frame beta chains kept. One record per CDR3 amino acid sequence lists the most common genes and DNA. It is TCRdb's table, rather than the study itself, that gives the V and J calls and clone size. This sample has around 620,000 distinct CDR3 sequences in its table, and 13% to 15% of those were observed once. The ten most abundant clones make up 6.5% to 9% of the sample.

This clonotype was recorded many times. What antigen it recognizes has not been identified. Base qualities are missing; no much larger clone stands one base away. Moderately to severely active disease, a Clinical Activity Score of at least 3, a NOSPECS grade of at least 4, and a duration under 3 months were present in ophthalmopathy patients. Patients with uncontrolled infections, other autoimmune diseases, pregnancy or lactation were excluded. Clinical symptoms, serum thyroxine and TRAb, thyroid ultrasound, and orbital computed tomography formed the basis for the diagnoses. PBMCs were separated from under 11 ml of fresh peripheral blood using Ficoll-Paque density gradient centrifugation. Total RNA was extracted using Trizol reagent, and RNA quality was assessed on an Agilent 2100 Bioanalyzer. Looking up the germline V gene (reference sequence) yields CDR1 LGHDT and CDR2 YNNKEL. There are 13 amino acids in the CDR3, from cysteine to phenylalanine inclusive. Only the CDR3 DNA is retained, 39 bases long and in frame from the first base. Here V drops 4 bases and J drops 10 bases, and the junction holds 8 bases not matched to any gene.

The source of this sequence is a young woman with Graves' ophthalmopathy. The chain uses TRBV3-1 and TRBJ1-1; TRBD1 fits 8 bases in the junction. The sequenced sample was blood. The CDR3 region has the sequence CASSRGQGRPAFF. The sequenced DNA: TGTGCCAGCAGCCGAGGACAGGGCCGACCAGCTTTCTTT.